This T cell receptor beta chain was captured in a study of blood T cells in healthy people across ages. Together with a sample-barcoded 5' primer, a J-beta primer mix was included in a second PCR lasting roughly 6 to 12 cycles. Each cDNA molecule carried a tag from a template-switch adaptor that contained 12 random nucleotides. TCRdb reprocessed the 5' RACE reads with MiXCR, giving one entry per CDR3 protein. The table includes about 290,000 distinct CDR3 sequences, around 30% detected once. Caucasian individuals from Russia who were healthy and aged roughly 6 to 100 acted as donors. Every donor provided 8.5 to 10 milliliters of peripheral blood. Findings and limits, study-wide: With donor CMV status unknown, expanded clonotype changes were possibly confounded.

Looked up from germline, CDR1 is LNHNV and CDR2 is YYDKDF (reference sequence). The V gene lost 3 bases and the J gene lost 5 bases, with 10 bases spanning the gap. This CDR3 region has 13 residues. This clonotype was seen only a few times. The antigen is unknown. Sample: blood. The chain uses TRBV15 and TRBJ2-5, with D possibly matching TRBD2 (6 bases). The TCR sequence derives from a woman aged 70-85 years in good health. The CDR3 nucleotides read TGTGCCACCAGCAGTGGGAGGAGGGAGACCCAGTACTTC. Its protein is CATSSGRRETQYF.